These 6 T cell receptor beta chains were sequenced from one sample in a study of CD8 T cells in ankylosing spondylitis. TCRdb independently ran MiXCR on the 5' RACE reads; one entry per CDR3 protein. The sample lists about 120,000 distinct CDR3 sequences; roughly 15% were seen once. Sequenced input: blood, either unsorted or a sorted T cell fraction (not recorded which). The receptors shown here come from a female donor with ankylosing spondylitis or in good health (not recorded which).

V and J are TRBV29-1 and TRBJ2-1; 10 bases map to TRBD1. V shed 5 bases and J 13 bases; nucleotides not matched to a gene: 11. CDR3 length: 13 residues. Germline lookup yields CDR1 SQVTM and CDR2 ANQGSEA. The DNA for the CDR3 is TGCAGCGTTAAGGACAGGGGGAGTCTCCCACAGTTCTTC. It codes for CSVKDRGSLPQFF.

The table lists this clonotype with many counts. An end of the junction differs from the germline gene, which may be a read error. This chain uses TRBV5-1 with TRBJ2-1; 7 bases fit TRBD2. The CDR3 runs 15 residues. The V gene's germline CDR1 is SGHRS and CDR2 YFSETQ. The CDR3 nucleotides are TGTGCCAGCAGCTTGGGGGGAGGGTCCTACAATGAGCAGTTCTTC. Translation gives CASSLGGGSYNEQFF.

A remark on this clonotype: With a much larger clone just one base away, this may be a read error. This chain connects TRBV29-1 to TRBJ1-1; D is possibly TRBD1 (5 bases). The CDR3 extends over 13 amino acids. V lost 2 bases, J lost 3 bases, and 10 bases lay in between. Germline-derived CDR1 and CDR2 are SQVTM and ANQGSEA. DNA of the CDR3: TGCAGCGTTGAACAGGGTCGATACACTGAAGCTTTCTTT. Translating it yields CSVEQGRYTEAFF.

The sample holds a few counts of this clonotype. The CDR3 loop is CASSLPDRVLAGELFF. As DNA, the CDR3 is TGTGCCAGCAGCTTACCCGACAGGGTGCTGGCCGGGGAGCTGTTTTTT. The chain joins TRBV7-2 to TRBJ2-2, with TRBD1 matching over 7 bases. Germline values: CDR1 SGHTA, CDR2 FQGNSA. This CDR3 is 16 amino acids long. V shed 2 bases, J shed 6 bases, and the junction held 9 bases outside the gene matches.

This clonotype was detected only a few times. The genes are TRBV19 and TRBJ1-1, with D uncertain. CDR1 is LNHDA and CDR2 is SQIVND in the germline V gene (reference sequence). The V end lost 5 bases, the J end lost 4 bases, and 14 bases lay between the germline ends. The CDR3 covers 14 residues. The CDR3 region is CASSPTWDVTEAFF. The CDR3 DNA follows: TGTGCCAGTAGTCCTACATGGGATGTCACTGAAGCTTTCTTT. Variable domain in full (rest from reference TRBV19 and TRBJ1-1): DGGITQSPKYLFRKEGQNVTLSCEQNLNHDAMYWYRQDPGQGLRLIYYSQIVNDFQKGDIAEGYSVSREKKESFPLTVTSAQKNPTAFYLCASSPTWDVTEAFFGQGTRLTVV.

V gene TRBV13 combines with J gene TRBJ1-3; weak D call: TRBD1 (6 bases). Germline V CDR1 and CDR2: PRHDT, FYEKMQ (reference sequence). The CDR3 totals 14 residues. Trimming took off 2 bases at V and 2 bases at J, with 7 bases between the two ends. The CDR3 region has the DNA TGTGCCAGCAGCTTAAGGACAGCTGGAAACACCATATATTTT. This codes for CASSLRTAGNTIYF. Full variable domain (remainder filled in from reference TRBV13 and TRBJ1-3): AAGVIQSPRHLIKEKRETATLKCYPIPRHDTVYWYQQGPGQDPQFLISFYEKMQSDKGSIPDRFSAQQFSDYHSELNMSSLELGDSALYFCASSLRTAGNTIYFGEGSWLTVV.